The rows below give T cell receptor beta chains drawn from one sample of a study of blood T cell repertoires in COVID-19. Clones were read by immunoSEQ multiplex PCR, and TCRdb kept only the in-frame ones, dropping some. This repertoire shows about 110,000 clones, about 90% found once; its top ten account for more than 4%. The material sequenced was peripheral blood. These receptors were taken from a human donor in a cohort sampled during active COVID-19. The CDR3 runs from the conserved cysteine through the conserved F or W. Fields, in order: V gene, J gene, CDR3 length, D gene, clone size, CDR3 protein, CDR3 DNA. D genes are given only for firm matches. Clone size is given for some rows only: seen once, a few or many times, or a class if the clone is expanded.

>TRBV5-4|TRBJ2-3|18|TRBD2|-
CASSLELAGARGTDTQYF
TGTGCCAGCAGCTTGGAGCTAGCGGGGGCGCGAGGTACAGATACGCAGTATTTT
>TRBV19|TRBJ2-7|13|TRBD1|once
CASSFGTGGEQYF
TGTGCCAGTAGTTTCGGGACAGGGGGCGAGCAGTACTTC
>TRBV5-1|TRBJ2-3|16|-|-
CASSVSGTGVGDTQYF
TGCGCCAGCAGCGTATCCGGGACTGGGGTAGGGGATACGCAGTATTTT
>TRBV29-1|TRBJ2-1|15|TRBD1|-
CSVQFRQGLIDEQFF
TGCAGCGTTCAATTTCGACAGGGTTTGATCGATGAGCAGTTCTTC
>TRBV10-3|TRBJ2-5|16|TRBD2|-
CAISEGLAGGQETQYF
TGTGCCATCAGTGAAGGCCTAGCGGGAGGCCAAGAGACCCAGTACTTC
>TRBV11-2|TRBJ1-2|15|-|-
CASSRQRAAYYGYTF
TGTGCCAGCAGCCGCCAGAGGGCGGCCTACTATGGCTACACCTTC
>TRBV24-1|TRBJ2-3|15|TRBD1|-
CATSGGTGRTDTQYF
TGTGCCACCAGTGGGGGGACAGGGCGCACAGATACGCAGTATTTT
>TRBV7-3|TRBJ2-1|14|-|-
CASSPLRDLSEQFF
TGTGCCAGCAGCCCCCTCCGGGATCTTAGTGAGCAGTTCTTC
>TRBV5-1|TRBJ2-3|14|TRBD2|-
CASSRDYLTDTQYF
TGCGCCAGTTCCCGGGACTACCTCACAGATACGCAGTATTTT
>TRBV14|TRBJ2-3|15|TRBD2|-
CASSRAGGVTDTQYF
TGTGCCAGCAGCCGAGCGGGAGGAGTAACAGATACGCAGTATTTT
>TRBV2|TRBJ1-2|17|-|-
CASSKTDRRNLNYGYTF
TGTGCCAGCAGTAAAACCGACAGGCGCAACCTGAACTATGGCTACACCTTC
>TRBV5-6|TRBJ1-6|15|TRBD1|-
CASSPPGGKNSPLHF
TGTGCCAGCAGTCCCCCAGGGGGTAAGAATTCACCCCTCCACTTT
>TRBV25-1|TRBJ1-1|16|TRBD1|-
CASSEYPGGGNTEAFF
TGTGCCAGCAGTGAATATCCAGGGGGCGGGAACACTGAAGCTTTCTTT
>TRBV6-2/TRBV6-3|TRBJ1-5|15|TRBD1|-
CASSSMTGSNQPQHF
TGTGCCAGCAGTTCGATGACAGGGAGCAATCAGCCCCAGCATTTT
>TRBV18|TRBJ2-7|16|TRBD2|-
CASSRHTSGSSYEQYF
TGTGCCAGCTCACGCCATACTAGCGGAAGCTCCTACGAGCAGTACTTC
>TRBV5-4|TRBJ2-3|16|-|-
CASSFGGSPYADTQYF
TGTGCCAGCAGCTTTGGGGGGAGCCCTTACGCAGATACGCAGTATTTT
>TRBV18|TRBJ2-3|18|TRBD2|-
CASSPSNGLAGGRNTQYF
TGTGCCAGCTCACCCTCCAATGGACTAGCGGGAGGAAGAAATACGCAGTATTTT
>TRBV2|TRBJ1-4|14|TRBD1|-
CASSRDRGNEKLFF
TGTGCCAGCAGTAGGGACAGGGGTAATGAAAAACTGTTTTTT
>TRBV6-5|TRBJ1-5|15|TRBD1|-
CASRDGQGNNQPQHF
TGTGCCAGCAGGGACGGACAGGGCAACAATCAGCCCCAGCATTTT
>TRBV4-2|TRBJ1-4|18|-|-
CASSQKPPAVASNEKLFF
TGTGCCAGCAGCCAGAAACCCCCGGCGGTTGCGTCTAATGAAAAACTGTTTTTT
>TRBV7-6|TRBJ2-6|18|TRBD1|-
CASSLFDRVYSGANVLTF
TGTGCCAGCAGCTTATTCGACAGGGTCTACTCTGGGGCCAACGTCCTGACTTTC
>TRBV6-5|TRBJ1-4|13|TRBD1|-
CASRRQGDEKLFF
TGTGCCAGCAGAAGACAGGGAGACGAAAAACTGTTTTTT
>TRBV12-5|TRBJ1-1|14|TRBD1|-
CASVPRDSYTEAFF
TGTGCTAGTGTCCCCCGGGACAGCTACACTGAAGCTTTCTTT
>TRBV6-5|TRBJ1-1|14|TRBD1|-
CASSLQGANTEAFF
TGTGCCAGCAGTCTACAGGGGGCTAACACTGAAGCTTTCTTT
>TRBV3-1/TRBV3-2|TRBJ2-7|15|-|-
CASSRAASSSYEQYF
TGTGCCAGCAGCCGGGCCGCTAGCAGCTCCTACGAGCAGTACTTC
>TRBV9|TRBJ2-5|15|TRBD2|-
CASSVASGPGETQYF
TGTGCCAGCAGCGTCGCTAGCGGGCCTGGAGAGACCCAGTACTTC
>TRBV19|TRBJ2-6|18|-|-
CASSILLGRVMGANVLTF
TGTGCCAGTAGTATCCTGCTAGGCAGGGTAATGGGGGCCAACGTCCTGACTTTC
>TRBV25-1|TRBJ2-7|14|-|-
CASSELSGGAEQYF
TGTGCCAGCAGTGAGCTCAGCGGAGGGGCCGAGCAGTACTTC
>TRBV7-2|TRBJ1-2|15|TRBD1|-
CASSIDRGANYGYTF
TGTGCCAGCAGTATAGACAGGGGAGCTAACTATGGCTACACCTTC
>TRBV2|TRBJ1-1|14|TRBD1|-
CASRGTGGNTEAFF
TGTGCCAGCAGAGGGACAGGGGGGAACACTGAAGCTTTCTTT
>TRBV6-5|TRBJ2-6|15|-|-
CASSPNFSGANVLTF
TGTGCCAGCAGTCCTAACTTCTCTGGGGCCAACGTCCTGACTTTC
>TRBV9|TRBJ1-1|15|-|-
CASSVVSRPDTEAFF
TGTGCCAGCAGCGTAGTTTCACGCCCGGACACTGAAGCTTTCTTT
>TRBV10-3|TRBJ2-5|18|TRBD1|-
CAISAYQGVRKGQETQYF
TGTGCCATCAGTGCTTACCAGGGGGTGAGAAAGGGCCAAGAGACCCAGTACTTC
>TRBV5-1|TRBJ2-5|15|-|-
CASSSPRGAQETQYF
TGCGCCAGCAGCTCCCCCAGGGGTGCCCAAGAGACCCAGTACTTC
>TRBV18|TRBJ1-1|14|TRBD1|few
CASSPGQANTEAFF
TGTGCCAGCTCACCGGGACAGGCGAACACTGAAGCTTTCTTT
>TRBV6-5|TRBJ1-6|16|-|-
CASSYSQRARDSPLHF
TGTGCCAGCAGTTACTCTCAGAGGGCGCGAGATTCACCCCTCCACTTT
>TRBV2|TRBJ2-7|14|-|-
CASSWQGPPYEQYF
TGTGCCAGCAGTTGGCAGGGCCCTCCCTACGAGCAGTACTTC
>TRBV6-2/TRBV6-3|TRBJ1-4|12|-|-
CASSQVHEKLFF
TGTGCCAGCAGTCAGGTCCATGAAAAACTGTTTTTT
>TRBV4-2|TRBJ2-3|16|-|-
CASSQEVIYSTDTQYF
TGTGCCAGCAGCCAAGAGGTCATCTATAGCACAGATACGCAGTATTTT
>TRBV7-8|TRBJ2-5|14|-|-
CASSIGGSRETQYF
TGTGCCAGCAGCATAGGAGGGAGTAGGGAGACCCAGTACTTC
>TRBV6-5|TRBJ2-1|14|TRBD2|-
CASNGLGPYNEQFF
TGTGCCAGCAACGGACTAGGCCCTTACAATGAGCAGTTCTTC
>TRBV7-2|TRBJ1-1|14|-|-
CASSLRGGRTEAFF
TGTGCCAGCAGCTTACGGGGGGGCAGGACTGAAGCTTTCTTT
>TRBV6-4|TRBJ2-1|15|TRBD2|-
CASSETSGSGNEQFF
TGTGCCAGCAGTGAGACTAGCGGGAGTGGAAATGAGCAGTTCTTC
>TRBV3-1/TRBV3-2|TRBJ1-1|16|-|-
CASSQDSPPRGTEAFF
TGTGCCAGCAGCCAAGATTCCCCCCCCAGGGGAACTGAAGCTTTCTTT